These 30 T cell receptor beta chains were all obtained from the same sample, sequenced in a study of neurological immune-mediated disorders (dated by TCRdb to the late 2010s). Libraries came from 5' RACE. Data came from an Illumina HiSeq 2500. The public reads were run again by TCRdb, first through fastp at Q25 and then through MiXCR, and only productive beta chains were kept. Identical CDR3 proteins give one entry, which carries the most common genes and DNA. The sample records about 74,000 distinct CDR3 sequences, less than 5.5% of which are singletons. The ten most abundant clones make up 6% to 9.5% of the sample. Sequencing input: PBMCs. The source of these receptors is a young man with multiple sclerosis.

Points on this clonotype: The junction and the germline gene differ at one end; a read error may be behind it. The chain uses TRBV12-3 or TRBV12-4 and TRBJ1-5; no clear D gene. The CDR3 consists of 12 residues. CDR3 region: CASSFEGMPQNF. In DNA form, the CDR3 reads TGTGCCAGCAGTTTCGAGGGAATGCCCCAGAATTTT.

The table lists this clonotype with many counts. DNA of the CDR3: TGTGCCAGCAGCTTAGCCGGGTTAAATCAGCCCCAGCATTTT. Translated, it gives CASSLAGLNQPQHF. The chain joins TRBV7-2 to TRBJ1-5, with no clear D. The germline gives CDR1 SGHTA, CDR2 FQGNSA. Between the trimmed V and J ends, which lost 0 bases and 4 bases, there was a span of 7 bases. The CDR3 loop spans 14 amino acids.

This clonotype was observed at least ten times. The gene calls are TRBV7-3 and TRBJ2-5; TRBD1 aligns across 7 bases. The length of the CDR3 is 15 residues. V lost 2 bases and J lost 5; bases outside the gene matches: 8. Germline CDR1 reads SGHTA; CDR2 reads FQGTGA. CDR3 in amino acids: CASSLRQGETETQYF. The DNA of the CDR3 is TGTGCCAGCAGCTTACGGCAGGGGGAGACTGAGACCCAGTACTTC.

This clonotype appeared many times. The chain uses TRBV7-9 and TRBJ2-5, with D uncertain. There are 15 residues in the CDR3. V shed 2 bases and J shed 1 base, with 11 bases lying between them. Germline V gene lookup returns CDR1 SEHNR and CDR2 FQNEAQ (reference sequence). In DNA form, the CDR3 reads TGTGCCAGCAGCTTACTTTCAGGTCCCCAAGAGACCCAGTACTTC. Its translation is CASSLLSGPQETQYF.

This clonotype appeared many times. At one end the junction does not follow the germline gene, possibly because of a read error. The V gene is TRBV29-1, the J gene TRBJ1-5, with 10 bases identical to TRBD1. The CDR3 totals 14 residues. Germline values: CDR1 SQVTM, CDR2 ANQGSEA. As DNA, the CDR3 is TGCAGCGTAGTGACAGGGGGCCTGGATCAGCCCCAGAATTTT. Protein sequence: CSVVTGGLDQPQNF. The whole variable domain, remainder taken from reference TRBV29-1 and TRBJ1-5, is SAVISQKPSRDICQRGTSLTIQCQVDSQVTMMFWYRQQPGQSLTLIATANQGSEATYESGFVIDKFPISRPNLTFSTLTVSNMSPEDSSIYLCSVVTGGLDQPQNFGDGTRLSIL.

This chain joins TRBV19 and TRBJ2-1, with D possibly matching TRBD2 (6 bases). The CDR3 runs to 15 residues. Germline V gives CDR1 LNHDA, CDR2 SQIVND (reference sequence). Deletions cut 4 bases from V and 0 bases from J, with 10 bases between. Written as DNA, the CDR3 is TGTGCCAGTAGTAGCGGGAAAAGCTCCTACAATGAGCAGTTCTTC. This sequence encodes CASSSGKSSYNEQFF.

This clonotype occurred many times. This chain joins TRBV10-3 and TRBJ1-2; D ambiguous. CDR3 size: 15 residues. Germline lookup yields CDR1 ENHRY and CDR2 SYGVKD. V was cut by 0 bases and J by 6 bases, with 14 bases left in between. The CDR3 protein is CAISESSPAKNGYTF. In nucleotides, the CDR3 is TGTGCCATCAGTGAGTCGAGCCCTGCTAAGAATGGCTACACCTTC.

A few counts support this clonotype. Possible read error: a much larger clone is one base away. This chain connects TRBV5-1 to TRBJ2-5; no firm D call. V was cut by 4 bases and J by 5 bases, with 15 bases left in between. CDR1 SGHRS and CDR2 YFSETQ come from the germline V gene. This CDR3 is built from 14 residues. The CDR3 DNA sequence: TGCGCCAGCAGCCCAGGAATAAACGTGGAGACCCAGTACTTC. Amino acid sequence: CASSPGINVETQYF.

This clonotype was detected many times. The chain joins TRBV7-2 to TRBJ2-3, with a weak D call TRBD2 (5 bases). Trimming pared 8 bases from V and 6 bases from J, leaving 12 bases between. The CDR3 is 12 amino acids. Germline CDR1 and CDR2: SGHTA and FQGNSA. CDR3 region: CASSGVGDTQYF. The CDR3 DNA reads TGTGCCAGCTCCGGGGTGGGGGATACGCAGTATTTT.

This clonotype was picked up many times. The V gene is TRBV25-1, the J gene TRBJ1-4, with 7 nucleotides matching TRBD1. With V trimmed by 6 bases and J by 15 bases, 10 bases remained unmatched. The CDR3 is 12 residues long. CDR1 and CDR2 (germline): MGHDK, SYGVNS. CDR3 loop: CASSTSGGRVFF. The DNA for the CDR3 is TGTGCCAGCAGCACTTCAGGGGGTCGGGTGTTTTTT.

This clonotype was observed many times. The chain is built from TRBV7-9 and TRBJ1-6; maybe TRBD1 (5 bases). V shed 5 bases and J shed 7 bases, with 24 bases lying between them. Per the germline V gene, CDR1 is SEHNR and CDR2 is FQNEAQ (reference sequence). The CDR3 spans 18 residues. The CDR3 here is CASSPPRSGPEGNSPLHF. The CDR3 bases are TGTGCCAGCAGCCCCCCTAGGTCAGGGCCAGAAGGGAATTCACCCCTCCACTTT.

The DNA for the CDR3 is TGCAGTGCTAGAGATTCAGCCGGGCATACCGGGGAGCTGTTTTTT. Its protein is CSARDSAGHTGELFF. V is TRBV20-1 and J is TRBJ2-2; D is unclear. V shed 0 bases and J shed 5 bases, with 13 bases lying between them. Germline CDR1 reads DFQATT; CDR2 reads SNEGSKA (reference sequence). The CDR3 has 15 residues.

The sample holds many counts of this clonotype. The V gene is TRBV20-1, the J gene TRBJ2-1; 13 bases agree with TRBD2. Germline CDR1 is DFQATT and CDR2 is SNEGSKA (reference sequence). This CDR3 spans 14 amino acids. The junction had 4 bases not matched to a gene; V was cut back by 6 bases and J by 5 bases. CDR3 protein: CSAGLAGEHNEQFF. In DNA form, the CDR3 reads TGCAGTGCAGGACTAGCGGGAGAACACAATGAGCAGTTCTTC.

This clonotype has a handful of counts. The junction shows a germline mismatch at one end, possibly a read error. This chain uses TRBV9 with TRBJ1-3, with D maybe TRBD1 (6 bases). CDR1 is SGDLS and CDR2 is YYNGEE in the germline V gene. This CDR3 is 14 amino acids long. CDR3 bases: TGTGCCAGCAGCTTCCGGGGGGCTGGAAAAACCATATATTTT. Translated, it gives CASSFRGAGKTIYF.

This chain connects TRBV20-1 to TRBJ1-1; TRBD1 agrees at 10 bases. CDR3 length: 21 amino acids. V was clipped by 1 base and J by 0 bases; unmatched bases: 20. CDR1 and CDR2 (germline): DFQATT, SNEGSKA (reference sequence). CDR3 coding DNA: TGCAGTGCTAGAGGAGGGGGGGACAGGGGAACATTTTATTCAATGAACACTGAAGCTTTCTTT. Translating it yields CSARGGGDRGTFYSMNTEAFF.

At least ten counts were recorded for this clonotype. This chain uses TRBV30 with TRBJ2-7, with TRBD1 as a possible D gene (6 bases). The CDR3 has 13 amino acids. CDR1 and CDR2 (germline): GTSNPN, SVGIG (reference sequence). Trimming pared 2 bases from V and 7 bases from J, leaving 15 bases between. The CDR3 nucleotides are TGTGCCTGGAGTACAGGGCCGGTGAGGGAGCAGTACTTC. It is translated as CAWSTGPVREQYF.

Worth noting for this clonotype: A much larger clone differs from this one at a single base, so this may be a read error. Written as DNA, the CDR3 is TGCGCCAACAGTCCTGGGAGTACCACTGAAGCTTTCTTT. Residues: CANSPGSTTEAFF. The genes are TRBV5-1 and TRBJ1-1, with unresolved D. The CDR3 totals 13 residues. Between the trimmed V and J ends, which lost 9 bases and 4 bases, there was a span of 16 bases. Per the germline V gene, CDR1 is SGHRS and CDR2 is YFSETQ. The complete variable domain, with remaining parts taken from reference TRBV5-1 and TRBJ1-1, reads KAGVTQTPRYLIKTRGQQVTLSCSPISGHRSVSWYQQTPGQGLQFLFEYFSETQRNKGNFPGRFSGRQFSNSRSEMNVSTLELGDSALYLCANSPGSTTEAFFGQGTRLTVV.

This clonotype was counted many times. The chain carries TRBV20-1 and TRBJ2-6, with D perhaps given as TRBD1 or TRBD2 (5 bases each). This CDR3 is 18 amino acids long. The ends were cut back, 0 bases at V and 0 bases at J, with 15 bases in the middle. Germline assignment: CDR1 DFQATT and CDR2 SNEGSKA (reference sequence). The DNA for the CDR3 is TGCAGTGCTAGAGATCCCGGGGCAGGCAGCTCTGGGGCCAACGTCCTGACTTTC. Its protein product is CSARDPGAGSSGANVLTF.

Comment on this clonotype: This could be a read error, since a much larger clone is one nucleotide away. This sequence joins TRBV5-6 and TRBJ1-1, with 7 bases aligning to TRBD1. Germline CDR1 reads SGHDT; CDR2 reads YYEEEE. The CDR3 sequence is 11 residues long. V shed 5 bases and J 11 bases; nucleotides not matched to a gene: 6. The CDR3 bases are TGTGCCAGCAGACTGACAGGGCGGGCTTTCTTT. It yields the protein CASRLTGRAFF.

As concerns this clonotype: The junction and the germline gene differ at one end; a read error may be behind it. This sequence joins TRBV20-1 and TRBJ1-6; no reliable D call. Germline V gene data show CDR1 as DFQATT and CDR2 as SNEGSKA (reference sequence). The CDR3 runs 16 residues. The CDR3 bases are TGCAGTGCTGTCAAATACAGTGGGCTATATAATTCACCCCTCAACTTT. Protein product: CSAVKYSGLYNSPLNF.

This clonotype has ten or more counts. The chain links TRBV20-1 to TRBJ2-7; 10 bases match TRBD2. V lost 1 base to trimming and J lost 2 bases; unmatched junction nucleotides: 14. This CDR3 comprises 18 residues. CDR1 is DFQATT and CDR2 is SNEGSKA in the germline V gene (reference sequence). The DNA for the CDR3 is TGCAGTGCTAGAGTCCCAGCGGGAGGGCGAGGGACCGCCTACGAGCAGTACTTC. Translation gives CSARVPAGGRGTAYEQYF.

There are many counts of this clonotype. The chain has TRBV7-2 and TRBJ2-2; D uncertain. Germline-derived CDR1 and CDR2 are SGHTA and FQGNSA. Trimming shortened V by 1 base and J by 2 bases, and 8 bases separated the two germline ends. The CDR3 runs to 15 residues. The CDR3 spells CASSLGTINTGELFF. CDR3 nucleotides: TGTGCCAGCAGCTTAGGCACTATCAACACCGGGGAGCTGTTTTTT.

This clonotype was recorded many times. This sequence joins TRBV21-1 and TRBJ1-4. TRBV21-1 is marked as a pseudogene. The CDR3 sequence is 18 residues long. The CDR3, as DNA: TGTGCCAGCAGTGTCTTCTGTAGGCCATCTTCAACTAATGAAAAACTGTTTTTT. Amino acids: CASSVFCRPSSTNEKLFF.

There are many counts of this clonotype. CDR3 nucleotides: TGCGCCAGCAGCGTCACCGGGACAGGAACCGGGGAGCTGTTTTTT. Protein product: CASSVTGTGTGELFF. V is TRBV5-1 and J is TRBJ2-2, with TRBD1 matching over 8 bases. J lost 5 bases, V lost 4 bases, and 7 bases had no gene match. From germline, CDR1 is SGHRS and CDR2 YFSETQ. The CDR3 spans 15 residues.

This clonotype came up many times. The chain uses TRBV27 and TRBJ2-3, with 7 bases that match TRBD2. Germline-derived CDR1 and CDR2 are MNHEY and SMNVEV (reference sequence). The CDR3 sequence is 15 residues long. Trimming at V came to 1 base and at J to 6 bases, leaving 7 bases not matched to a gene. DNA of the CDR3: TGTGCCAGCAGTTTATGGGACGCCGGGAGGGATACGCAGTATTTT. This gives the protein CASSLWDAGRDTQYF.

This clonotype was seen at least ten times. The chain is built from TRBV6-2 or TRBV6-3 and TRBJ1-1, with D possibly being TRBD1 (5 bases). The V gene lost 3 bases and the J gene lost 1 base, with 6 bases spanning the gap. The CDR3 extends over 13 amino acids. The germline CDR1 and CDR2 sequences are MNHEY and SVGEGT. CDR3 DNA: TGTGCCAGCAGTTATACAGGGAACACTGAAGCTTTCTTT. Translating it yields CASSYTGNTEAFF.

This clonotype was counted many times. The chain uses TRBV20-1 and TRBJ2-3; 8 bases align to TRBD2. V was clipped by 4 bases and J by 3 bases; unmatched bases: 3. The CDR3 consists of 13 residues. Germline CDR1 is DFQATT and CDR2 is SNEGSKA (reference sequence). The chain's CDR3 is CSAMGGGTDTQYF. CDR3 DNA: TGCAGTGCTATGGGCGGGGGGACAGATACGCAGTATTTT.

This clonotype was seen a handful of times. A single base separates this from a much larger clone, so it may be a read error. The V and J genes are TRBV20-1 and TRBJ1-1; the D gene is possibly TRBD1 (6 bases). Germline CDR1 is DFQATT and CDR2 is SNEGSKA (reference sequence). With 8 bases removed from V and 6 bases from J, the gap between germline ends came to 13 bases. CDR3 size: 11 residues. The CDR3 bases are TGCAGTTCGACGGGGGCGTCTGAAGCTTTCTTT. The encoded protein is CSSTGASEAFF.

This clonotype was seen ten or more times. The CDR3 protein is CASSTGTSGNNEQFF. CDR3 nucleotide sequence: TGTGCCAGTAGTACAGGGACTAGCGGAAACAATGAGCAGTTCTTC. V is TRBV19 and J is TRBJ2-1; 11 bases are a match to TRBD2. The germline V gene encodes CDR1 LNHDA and CDR2 SQIVND (reference sequence). The CDR3 consists of 15 residues. Unmatched junction bases numbered 4, after V lost 4 bases and J lost 5 bases. Complete variable domain (other parts from reference TRBV19 and TRBJ2-1): DGGITQSPKYLFRKEGQNVTLSCEQNLNHDAMYWYRQDPGQGLRLIYYSQIVNDFQKGDIAEGYSVSREKKESFPLTVTSAQKNPTAFYLCASSTGTSGNNEQFFGPGTRLTVL.

This clonotype was counted at least ten times. The chain is built from TRBV5-6 and TRBJ2-2, with TRBD2 matching over 10 bases. Per the germline V gene, CDR1 is SGHDT and CDR2 is YYEEEE. The CDR3 contains 16 residues. The V gene end was trimmed by 5 bases and the J gene end by 1 base; junction bases not matched to a gene: 5. CDR3 in amino acids: CASSFIAGGNTGELFF. CDR3 DNA sequence: TGTGCCAGCAGTTTTATAGCGGGAGGGAACACCGGGGAGCTGTTTTTT.